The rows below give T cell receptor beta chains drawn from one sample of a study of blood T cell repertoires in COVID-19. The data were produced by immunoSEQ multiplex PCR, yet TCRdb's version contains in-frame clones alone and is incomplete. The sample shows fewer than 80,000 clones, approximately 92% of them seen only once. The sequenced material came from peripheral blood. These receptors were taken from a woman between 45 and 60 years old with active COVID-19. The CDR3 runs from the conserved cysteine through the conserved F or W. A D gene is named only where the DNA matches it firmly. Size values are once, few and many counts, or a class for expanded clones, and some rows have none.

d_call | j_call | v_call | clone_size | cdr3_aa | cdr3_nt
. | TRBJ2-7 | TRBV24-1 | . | CATSDPARTPEQYF | TGTGCCACCAGTGACCCTGCGAGGACACCTGAGCAGTACTTC
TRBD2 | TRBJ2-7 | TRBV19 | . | CASGGGVNEYF | TGTGCCAGTGGGGGAGGGGTCAACGAGTACTTC
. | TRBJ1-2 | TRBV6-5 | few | CASSNGATTDYGYTF | TGTGCCAGCAGTAACGGAGCCACAACGGACTATGGCTACACCTTC
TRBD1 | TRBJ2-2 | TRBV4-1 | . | CASSQGGQGTTGELFF | TGCGCCAGCAGCCAAGGTGGACAGGGGACGACCGGGGAGCTGTTTTTT
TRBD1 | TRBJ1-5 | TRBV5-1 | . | CASRADPGGQPQHF | TGCGCCAGCAGAGCCGACCCAGGGGGTCAGCCCCAGCATTTT
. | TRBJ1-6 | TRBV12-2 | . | CASRIRTEYNSPLHF | TGTGCAAGTCGCATCCGGACAGAATATAATTCACCCCTCCACTTT
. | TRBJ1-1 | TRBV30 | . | CAWSRGMNTEAFF | TGTGCCTGGAGTAGGGGGATGAACACTGAAGCTTTCTTT
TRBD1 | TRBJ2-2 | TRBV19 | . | CASIRTGLVAGELFF | TGTGCCAGCATTAGGACAGGGTTGGTCGCCGGGGAGCTGTTTTTT
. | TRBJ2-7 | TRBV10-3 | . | CAISAQGTTYEQYF | TGTGCCATCAGTGCACAGGGAACCACTTACGAGCAGTACTTC
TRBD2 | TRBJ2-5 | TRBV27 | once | CASSLKREVQETQYF | TGTGCCAGCAGTTTAAAGCGGGAGGTCCAAGAGACCCAGTACTTC
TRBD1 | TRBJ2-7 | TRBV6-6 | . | CASSPRTGWQYF | TGTGCCAGCAGTCCTCGGACAGGTTGGCAGTACTTC
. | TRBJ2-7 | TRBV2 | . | CASSGSVRDHQQKYEQYF | TGTGCCAGCAGTGGGAGCGTTCGTGATCACCAACAAAAATACGAGCAGTACTTC
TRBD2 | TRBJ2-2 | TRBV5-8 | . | CASSLGLRTSGRRTGELFF | TGTGCCAGCAGCTTGGGCCTTCGGACTAGCGGGAGAAGGACCGGGGAGCTGTTTTTT
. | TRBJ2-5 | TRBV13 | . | CASSFGGETQYF | TGTGCCAGCAGTTTCGGGGGAGAGACCCAGTACTTC
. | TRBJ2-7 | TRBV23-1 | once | CASSQSKTGQLTYEQYF | TGCGCCAGCAGTCAATCGAAAACCGGACAGCTAACCTACGAGCAGTACTTC
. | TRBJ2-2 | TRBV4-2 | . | CASSQDQGGTGELFF | TGTGCCAGCAGCCAAGATCAGGGAGGCACCGGGGAGCTGTTTTTT
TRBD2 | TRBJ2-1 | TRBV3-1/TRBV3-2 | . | CASSPNLGREGRGNEQFF | TGTGCCAGCAGCCCAAACCTGGGGCGGGAGGGCCGAGGGAATGAGCAGTTCTTC
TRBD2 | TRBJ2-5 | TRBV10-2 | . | CASSGRGVETQYF | TGCGCCAGCAGTGGTCGGGGGGTAGAGACCCAGTACTTC
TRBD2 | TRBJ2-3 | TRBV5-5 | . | CASSLSFPGGSTDTQYF | TGTGCCAGCAGCTTGAGTTTTCCGGGAGGGAGCACAGATACGCAGTATTTT
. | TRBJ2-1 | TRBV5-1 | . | CASSLGGGTYNEQFF | TGCGCCAGCAGCTTGGGGGGCGGAACTTACAATGAGCAGTTCTTC
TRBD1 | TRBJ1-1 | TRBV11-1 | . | CASSLRDRGPGTEAFF | TGTGCCAGCAGCTTACGAGACAGGGGGCCGGGTACTGAAGCTTTCTTT
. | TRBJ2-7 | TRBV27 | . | CASSVGATPYEQYF | TGTGCCAGCAGTGTAGGGGCTACCCCCTACGAGCAGTACTTC
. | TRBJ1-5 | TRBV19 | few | CASSIDWGGPQPQHF | TGTGCCAGTAGTATAGATTGGGGGGGCCCTCAGCCCCAGCATTTT
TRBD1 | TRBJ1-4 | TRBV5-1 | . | CASSSGQVLLQANEKLFF | TGCGCCAGCAGCTCAGGACAGGTCCTGTTGCAAGCTAATGAAAAACTGTTTTTT
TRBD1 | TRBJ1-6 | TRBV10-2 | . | CASSLPLGTGKNSPLHF | TGCGCCAGCAGTCTACCCTTAGGGACAGGGAAAAATTCACCCCTCCACTTT
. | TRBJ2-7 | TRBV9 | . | CASSLRGWGDEQYF | TGTGCCAGCAGCTTACGGGGCTGGGGGGACGAGCAGTACTTC
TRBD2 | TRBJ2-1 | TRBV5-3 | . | CARSLPPSGRGNEQFF | TGTGCCAGAAGCTTGCCCCCTAGCGGGCGGGGCAATGAGCAGTTCTTC
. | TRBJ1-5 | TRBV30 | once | CAWSSAGRGQPQHF | TGTGCCTGGAGTTCCGCAGGGAGGGGCCAGCCCCAGCATTTT
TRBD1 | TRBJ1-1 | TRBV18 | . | CASSPGTGNTEAFF | TGTGCCAGCTCACCCGGGACAGGGAACACTGAAGCTTTCTTT
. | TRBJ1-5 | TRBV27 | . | CASSRGGLGNQPQHF | TGTGCCAGCAGCCGGGGAGGGTTGGGCAATCAGCCCCAGCATTTT
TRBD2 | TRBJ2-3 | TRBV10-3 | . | CATIPIAGGTDTQYF | TGTGCCACCATCCCTATAGCGGGAGGCACAGATACGCAGTATTTT
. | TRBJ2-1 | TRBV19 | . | CASSYRVLSNNEQFF | TGTGCCAGTAGTTACAGGGTCCTTTCCAACAATGAGCAGTTCTTC
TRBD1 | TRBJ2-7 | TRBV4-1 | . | CASSEGQFGLYEQYF | TGCGCCAGCAGCGAGGGACAGTTTGGCCTCTACGAGCAGTACTTC
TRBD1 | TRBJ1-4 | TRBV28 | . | CASSPRWTGGGEKLFF | TGTGCCAGCAGTCCACGTTGGACAGGGGGAGGTGAAAAACTGTTTTTT
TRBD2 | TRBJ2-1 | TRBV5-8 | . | CASSGASGVYNEQFF | TGTGCCAGCAGTGGGGCTAGCGGGGTTTACAATGAGCAGTTCTTC
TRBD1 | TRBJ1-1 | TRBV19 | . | CASSIVGSGGTEAFF | TGTGCCAGTAGTATAGTAGGTTCAGGGGGCACTGAAGCTTTCTTT
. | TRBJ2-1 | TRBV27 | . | CASSGSSYNEQFF | TGTGCCAGCAGCGGGAGCTCCTACAATGAGCAGTTCTTC
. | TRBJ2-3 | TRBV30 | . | CAWGPGTVISTDTQYF | TGTGCCTGGGGCCCGGGAACCGTGATTAGCACAGATACGCAGTATTTT
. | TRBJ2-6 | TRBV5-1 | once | CASSLGGTSSGANVLTF | TGCGCCAGCAGCTTGGGCGGCACGAGCTCTGGGGCCAACGTCCTGACTTTC